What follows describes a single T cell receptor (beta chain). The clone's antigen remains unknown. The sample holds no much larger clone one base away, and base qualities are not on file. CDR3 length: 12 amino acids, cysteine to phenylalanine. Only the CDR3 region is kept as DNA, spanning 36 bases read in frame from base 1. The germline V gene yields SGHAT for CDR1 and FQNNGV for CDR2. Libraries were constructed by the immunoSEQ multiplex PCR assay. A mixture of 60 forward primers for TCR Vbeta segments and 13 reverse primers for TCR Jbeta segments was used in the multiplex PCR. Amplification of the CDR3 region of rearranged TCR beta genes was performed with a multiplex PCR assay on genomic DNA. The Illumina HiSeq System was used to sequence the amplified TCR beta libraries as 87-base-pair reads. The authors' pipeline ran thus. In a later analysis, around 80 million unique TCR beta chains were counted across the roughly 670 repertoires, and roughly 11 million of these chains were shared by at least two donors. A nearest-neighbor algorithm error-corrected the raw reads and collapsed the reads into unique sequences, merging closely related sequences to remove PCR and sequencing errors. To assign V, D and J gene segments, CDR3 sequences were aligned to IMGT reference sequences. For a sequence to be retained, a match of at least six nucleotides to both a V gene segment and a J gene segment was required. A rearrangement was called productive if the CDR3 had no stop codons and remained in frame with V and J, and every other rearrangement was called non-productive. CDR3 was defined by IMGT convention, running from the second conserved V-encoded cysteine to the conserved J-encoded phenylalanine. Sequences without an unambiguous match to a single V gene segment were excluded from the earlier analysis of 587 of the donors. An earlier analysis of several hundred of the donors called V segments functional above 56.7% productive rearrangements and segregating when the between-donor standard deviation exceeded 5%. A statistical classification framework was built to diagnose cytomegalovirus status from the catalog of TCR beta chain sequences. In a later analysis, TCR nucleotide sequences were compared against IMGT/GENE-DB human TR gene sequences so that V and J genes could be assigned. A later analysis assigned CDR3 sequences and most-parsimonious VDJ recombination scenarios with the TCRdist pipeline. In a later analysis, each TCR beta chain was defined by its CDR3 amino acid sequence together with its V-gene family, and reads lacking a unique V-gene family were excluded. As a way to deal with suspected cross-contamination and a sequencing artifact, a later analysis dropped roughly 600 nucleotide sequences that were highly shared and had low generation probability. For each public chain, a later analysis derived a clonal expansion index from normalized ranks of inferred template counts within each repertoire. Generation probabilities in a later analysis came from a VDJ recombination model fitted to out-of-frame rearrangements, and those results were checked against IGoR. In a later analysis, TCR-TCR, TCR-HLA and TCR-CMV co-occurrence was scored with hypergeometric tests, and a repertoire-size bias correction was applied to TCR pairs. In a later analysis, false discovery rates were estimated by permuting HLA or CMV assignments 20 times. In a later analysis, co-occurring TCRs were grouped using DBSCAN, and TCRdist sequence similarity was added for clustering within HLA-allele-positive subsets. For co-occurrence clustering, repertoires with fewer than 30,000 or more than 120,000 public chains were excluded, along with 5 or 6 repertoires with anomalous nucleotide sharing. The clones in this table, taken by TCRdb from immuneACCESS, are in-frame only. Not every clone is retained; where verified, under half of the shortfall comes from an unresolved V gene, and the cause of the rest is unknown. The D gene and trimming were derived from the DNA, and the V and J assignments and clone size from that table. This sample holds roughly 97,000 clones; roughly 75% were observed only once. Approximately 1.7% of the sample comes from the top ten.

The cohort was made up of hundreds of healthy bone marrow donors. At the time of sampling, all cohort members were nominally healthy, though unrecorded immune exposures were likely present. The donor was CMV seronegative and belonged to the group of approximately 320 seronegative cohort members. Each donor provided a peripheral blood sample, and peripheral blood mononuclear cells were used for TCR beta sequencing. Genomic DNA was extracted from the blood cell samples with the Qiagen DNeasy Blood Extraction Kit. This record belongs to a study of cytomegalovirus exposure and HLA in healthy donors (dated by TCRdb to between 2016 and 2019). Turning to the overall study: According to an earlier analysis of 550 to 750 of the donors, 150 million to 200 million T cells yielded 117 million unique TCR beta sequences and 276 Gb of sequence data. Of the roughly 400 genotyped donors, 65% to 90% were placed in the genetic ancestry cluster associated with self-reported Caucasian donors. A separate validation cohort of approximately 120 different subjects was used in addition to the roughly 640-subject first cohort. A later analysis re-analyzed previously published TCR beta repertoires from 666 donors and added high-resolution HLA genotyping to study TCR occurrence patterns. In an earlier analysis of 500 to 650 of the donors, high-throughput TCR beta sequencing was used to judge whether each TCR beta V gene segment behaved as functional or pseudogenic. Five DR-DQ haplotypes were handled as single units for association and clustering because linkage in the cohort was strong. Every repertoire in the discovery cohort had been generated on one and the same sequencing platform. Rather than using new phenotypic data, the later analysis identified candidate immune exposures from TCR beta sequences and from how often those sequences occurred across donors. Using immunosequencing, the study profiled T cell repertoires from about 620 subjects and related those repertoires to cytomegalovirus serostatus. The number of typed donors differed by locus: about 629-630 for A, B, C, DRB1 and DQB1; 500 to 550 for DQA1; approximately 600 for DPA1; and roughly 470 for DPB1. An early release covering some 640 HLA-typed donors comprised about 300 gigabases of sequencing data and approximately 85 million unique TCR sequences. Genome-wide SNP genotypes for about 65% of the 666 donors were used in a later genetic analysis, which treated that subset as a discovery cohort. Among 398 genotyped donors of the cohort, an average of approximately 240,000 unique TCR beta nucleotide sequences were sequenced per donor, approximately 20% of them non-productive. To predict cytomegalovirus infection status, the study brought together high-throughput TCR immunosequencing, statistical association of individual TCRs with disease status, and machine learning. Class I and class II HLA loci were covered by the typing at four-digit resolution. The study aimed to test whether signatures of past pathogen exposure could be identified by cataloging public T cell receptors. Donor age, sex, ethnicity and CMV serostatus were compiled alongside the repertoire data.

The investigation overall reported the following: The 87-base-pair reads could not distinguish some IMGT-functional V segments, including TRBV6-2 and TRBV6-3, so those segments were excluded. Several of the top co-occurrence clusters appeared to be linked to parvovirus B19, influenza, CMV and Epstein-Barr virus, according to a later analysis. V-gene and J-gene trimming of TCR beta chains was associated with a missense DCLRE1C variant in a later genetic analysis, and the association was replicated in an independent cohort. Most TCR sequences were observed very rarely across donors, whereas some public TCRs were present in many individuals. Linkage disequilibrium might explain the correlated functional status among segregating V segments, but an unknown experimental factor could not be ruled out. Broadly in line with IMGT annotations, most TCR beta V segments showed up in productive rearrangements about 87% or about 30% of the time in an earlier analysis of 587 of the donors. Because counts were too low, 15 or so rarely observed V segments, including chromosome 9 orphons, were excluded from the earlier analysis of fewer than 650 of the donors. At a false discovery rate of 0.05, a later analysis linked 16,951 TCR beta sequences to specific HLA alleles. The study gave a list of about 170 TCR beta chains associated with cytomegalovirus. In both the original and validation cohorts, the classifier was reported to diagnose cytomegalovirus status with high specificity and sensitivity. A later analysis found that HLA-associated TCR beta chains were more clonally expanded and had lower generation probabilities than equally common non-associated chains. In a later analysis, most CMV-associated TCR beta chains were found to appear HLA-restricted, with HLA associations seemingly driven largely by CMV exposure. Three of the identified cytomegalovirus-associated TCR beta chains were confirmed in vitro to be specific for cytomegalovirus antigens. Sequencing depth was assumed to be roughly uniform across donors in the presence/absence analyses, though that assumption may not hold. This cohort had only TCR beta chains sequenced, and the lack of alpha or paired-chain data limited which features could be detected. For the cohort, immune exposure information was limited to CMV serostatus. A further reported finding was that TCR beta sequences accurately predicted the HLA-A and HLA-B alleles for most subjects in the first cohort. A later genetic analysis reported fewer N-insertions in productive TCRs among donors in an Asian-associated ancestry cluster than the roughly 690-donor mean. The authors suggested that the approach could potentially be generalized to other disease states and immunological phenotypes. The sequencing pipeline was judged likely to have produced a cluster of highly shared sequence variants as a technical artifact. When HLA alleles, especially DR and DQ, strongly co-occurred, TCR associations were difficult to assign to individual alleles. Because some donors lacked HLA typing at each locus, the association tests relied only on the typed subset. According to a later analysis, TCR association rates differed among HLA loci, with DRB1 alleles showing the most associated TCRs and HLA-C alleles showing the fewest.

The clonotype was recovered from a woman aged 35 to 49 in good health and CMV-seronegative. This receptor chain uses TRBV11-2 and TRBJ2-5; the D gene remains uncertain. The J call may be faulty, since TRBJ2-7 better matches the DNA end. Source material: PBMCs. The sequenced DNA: TGTGCCAGCAGTTCGAGCTCCTACGAGCAGTACTTC. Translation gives CASSSSSYEQYF.